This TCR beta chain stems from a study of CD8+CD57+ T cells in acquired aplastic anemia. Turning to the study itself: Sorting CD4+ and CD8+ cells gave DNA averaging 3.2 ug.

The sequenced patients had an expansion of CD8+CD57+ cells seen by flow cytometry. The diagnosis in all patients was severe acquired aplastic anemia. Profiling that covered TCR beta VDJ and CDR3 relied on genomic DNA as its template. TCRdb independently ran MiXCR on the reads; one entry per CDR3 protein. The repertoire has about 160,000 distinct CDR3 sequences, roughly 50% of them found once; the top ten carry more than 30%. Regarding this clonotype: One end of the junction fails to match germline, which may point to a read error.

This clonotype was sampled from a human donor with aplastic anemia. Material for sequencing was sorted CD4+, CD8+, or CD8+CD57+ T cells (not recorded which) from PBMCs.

The chain's CDR3 is CASSSGNIQHF. The CDR3 DNA reads TGTGCCAGCAGCTCGGGAAACATTCAGCACTTC. The chain links TRBV7-2 to TRBJ2-4; maybe TRBD2 (5 bases). The CDR3 sequence is 11 residues long. Germline loops: CDR1 SGHTA, CDR2 FQGNSA.